This T cell receptor beta chain was recorded in a study of blood T cell repertoires in COVID-19. Deletions cut 7 bases from V and 1 base from J, with 16 bases between. Germline assignment: CDR1 SGHTA and CDR2 FQGNSA. The CDR3 length is 15 residues. Profiled with immunoSEQ multiplex PCR; TCRdb holds only in-frame clones, not every one. The table records about 170,000 clones, 85% of them present only once. The TCR sequence derives from a human donor with acute or convalescent COVID-19. The donor label of this sample is uncertain. The V and J genes are TRBV7-2 and TRBJ2-5, with D perhaps TRBD2 (6 bases). The sequenced material came from peripheral blood. Here the CDR3 DNA reads TGTGCCAGCACCTTTGAGGGACTTACCCAAGAGACCCAGTACTTC. This encodes CASTFEGLTQETQYF.